The subject of this entry is one T cell receptor (beta chain). The data derive from a study of technical replicates of blood from a handful of donors. The trim removed 4 bases at V and 6 bases at J, leaving 11 bases unmatched. The CDR3 covers 16 residues. Germline CDR1 MDHEN, CDR2 SYDVKM. Profiling relied on immunoSEQ multiplex PCR, and the TCRdb table lists in-frame clones only, not all of them. The data hold roughly 80,000 clones, with roughly 91% observed a single time. V and J are TRBV28 and TRBJ2-5; 10 nucleotides agree with TRBD1. This sequence originates from a human donor in good health. Sequencing was done on a sample of T cells isolated from PBMCs. The CDR3 DNA follows: TGTGCCAGCAGTTCCCCGGGGACAGGGGTTTTTAAGACCCAGTACTTC. Translated, it gives CASSSPGTGVFKTQYF.